These 31 T cell receptor beta chains originate from one sample sequenced in a study of T cell changes during pregnancy in multiple sclerosis. TCRdb's table, derived via immunoSEQ multiplex PCR, lists solely in-frame clones and lacks some. The repertoire includes some 56,000 clones, roughly 92% of them detected once, and less than 3.5% sits in the top ten. The sequencing used peripheral blood, collected in the third trimester of pregnancy. All receptors derive from a female donor in good health, enrolled as a control in a pregnancy study.

The rearrangement links TRBV4-3 to TRBJ2-3, with TRBD2 as a possible D gene (5 bases). Trimming cost V 2 bases and J 6 bases, with 6 bases left between them. CDR1 is LGHNA and CDR2 is YSLEER in the germline V gene. The CDR3 has 12 residues. The CDR3 DNA is TGCGCCAGCAGCCAAAGAGGGGATACGCAGTATTTT. This gives the protein CASSQRGDTQYF.

This chain joins TRBV28 and TRBJ2-5; 13 bases match TRBD2. Germline V gene lookup returns CDR1 MDHEN and CDR2 SYDVKM. This CDR3 is built from 16 residues. V gave up 3 bases and J gave up 3 bases; unmatched junction bases: 4. The CDR3 reads CASSFGLAGVKETQYF. CDR3 coding DNA: TGTGCCAGCAGTTTCGGACTAGCGGGAGTTAAAGAGACCCAGTACTTC.

This clone appeared once. The chain employs TRBV7-3 and TRBJ1-6; 7 nucleotides align to TRBD1. With 5 bases clipped from V and 8 bases from J, the junction kept 3 bases outside the gene matches. This CDR3 has 13 residues. Germline lookup yields CDR1 SGHTA and CDR2 FQGTGA. The CDR3 loop reads CASSTDRDSPLHF. In DNA, the CDR3 is TGTGCCAGCAGCACCGACAGGGATTCACCCCTCCACTTT. Full variable domain (outside the CDR3, taken from reference TRBV7-3 and TRBJ1-6): GAGVSQTPSNKVTEKGKYVELRCDPISGHTALYWYRQSLGQGPEFLIYFQGTGAADDSGLPNDRFFAVRPEGSVSTLKIQRTERGDSAVYLCASSTDRDSPLHFGNGTRLTVT.

This CDR3 reads CVRSQGQGVGPNEKLFF. The CDR3 bases are TGTGTCAGAAGCCAGGGACAGGGTGTAGGACCTAATGAAAAACTGTTTTTT. The chain links TRBV7-5 to TRBJ1-4; the table's D call TRBD1 went unverified against the DNA. TRBV7-5 is a pseudogene locus. This CDR3 has 17 amino acids.

This chain uses TRBV15 with TRBJ2-5, with 11 bases fitting TRBD2. Unmatched junction bases numbered 8, after V lost 6 bases and J lost 2 bases. Per the germline V gene, CDR1 is LNHNV and CDR2 is YYDKDF (reference sequence). There are 16 residues in the CDR3. As DNA, the CDR3 is TGTGCCACCAGTCCGGGACTAGCGGTTTTTCAAGAGACCCAGTACTTC. As protein: CATSPGLAVFQETQYF.

V and J are TRBV11-1 and TRBJ2-3; 13 nucleotides agree with TRBD2. Germline values: CDR1 SGHAT, CDR2 FQDESV (reference sequence). The CDR3 loop spans 16 amino acids. Unmatched junction bases numbered 2, after V lost 4 bases and J lost 1 base. As DNA, the CDR3 is TGTGCCAGCAGCTCCGGACTAGCGGGGGGCACAGATACGCAGTATTTT. This gives the protein CASSSGLAGGTDTQYF.

The V gene is TRBV4-1, the J gene TRBJ2-3; 11 bases map to TRBD2. The V and J ends lost 1 base and 5 bases, in that order; junction bases with no gene match: 8. Germline CDR1 and CDR2: MGHRA and YSYEKL. The CDR3 runs 17 residues. In nucleotides, the CDR3 is TGCGCCAGCAGCCAAGTGGGGCGGCTAGCGGGAGGAGATACGCAGTATTTT. This sequence encodes CASSQVGRLAGGDTQYF.

This chain uses TRBV7-3 with TRBJ2-1, with 14 bases lining up with TRBD2. J gave up 5 bases and V 1 base, and 4 bases lay outside the gene matches. Germline V gives CDR1 SGHTA, CDR2 FQGTGA. CDR3 length equals 17 residues. CDR3 DNA: TGTGCCAGCAGCTTAAGGGGGACTAGCGGGAGAGACAATGAGCAGTTCTTC. This encodes CASSLRGTSGRDNEQFF.

CDR3 region: CASGFSQGSNQPQHF. The CDR3 DNA sequence: TGTGCCAGCGGATTTTCTCAGGGAAGCAATCAGCCCCAGCATTTT. This chain links TRBV6-5 with TRBJ1-5, with TRBD1 as a possible D gene (5 bases). V lost 8 bases, J lost 1 base, and 15 bases lay in between. This CDR3 spans 15 amino acids. Germline V CDR1 and CDR2: MNHEY, SVGAGI.

This chain joins TRBV2 and TRBJ1-4; a possible D gene is TRBD1 (5 bases). The ends were cut back, 10 bases at V and 4 bases at J, with 16 bases in the middle. This CDR3 has 14 amino acids. CDR1 and CDR2 (germline): SNHLY, FYNNEI. In nucleotides, the CDR3 is TGTGCCACGACCTCGGGGGGGATTAATGAAAAACTGTTTTTT. Residues: CATTSGGINEKLFF.

The chain is built from TRBV6-1 and TRBJ2-7; TRBD1 matches at 7 bases. The CDR3 sequence is 13 residues long. The germline CDR1 and CDR2 sequences are MNHNS and SASEGT. The ends lost 7 bases at V and 4 bases at J; junction bases unmatched: 7. In nucleotides, the CDR3 is TGTGCCAGCAAGGGGACAGCCTATTACGAGCAGTACTTC. Translation gives CASKGTAYYEQYF.

This clone occurred a few times. V usage is TRBV2 and J usage is TRBJ1-1; D remains ambiguous. CDR3 length equals 11 residues. Trimming removed 4 bases from V and 10 bases from J, with 10 bases in between. Germline V gene data show CDR1 as SNHLY and CDR2 as FYNNEI. CDR3 region: CASSASVAAFF. In DNA, the CDR3 is TGTGCCAGCAGTGCAAGCGTTGCAGCTTTCTTT. Combining the CDR3 with reference TRBV2 and TRBJ1-1 gives the whole variable domain EPEVTQTPSHQVTQMGQEVILRCVPISNHLYFYWYRQILGQKVEFLVSFYNNEISEKSEIFDDQFSVERPDGSNFTLKIRSTKLEDSAMYFCASSASVAAFFGQGTRLTVV.

The V and J genes are TRBV6-6 and TRBJ2-3; possible D gene TRBD2, 6 bases. This CDR3 comprises 12 residues. Trimming cost V 6 bases and J 6 bases, with 10 bases left between them. Per germline, CDR1 MNHNY and CDR2 SVGAGI (reference sequence). CDR3 protein: CASSWEADTQYF. The CDR3 nucleotides read TGTGCCAGCAGCTGGGAGGCGGATACGCAGTATTTT.

The rearrangement links TRBV7-2 to TRBJ2-1; the D is unclear. The CDR3 consists of 12 residues. Germline loops: CDR1 SGHTA, CDR2 FQGNSA. V was pared by 1 base and J by 8 bases, with 6 bases between. The CDR3 sequence is CASSLDLHEQFF. The CDR3 region has the DNA TGTGCCAGCAGCTTAGATCTCCATGAGCAGTTCTTC.

The rearrangement uses TRBV29-1 and TRBJ1-5, with a tentative D call TRBD1 (5 bases). Germline V gene data show CDR1 as SQVTM and CDR2 as ANQGSEA. Trimming shortened V by 4 bases and J by 0 bases, and 7 bases separated the two germline ends. The CDR3 is 13 residues long. The CDR3, as DNA: TGCAGCGTTGCCAGGGATAGCAATCAGCCCCAGCATTTT. Amino acid sequence: CSVARDSNQPQHF.

The V gene is TRBV10-3, the J gene TRBJ2-3; 9 bases agree with TRBD2. Germline trimming cut 3 bases from V and 3 bases from J; bases unmatched to any gene: 7. The CDR3 runs 16 residues. From germline, CDR1 is ENHRY and CDR2 SYGVKD. The CDR3, as DNA: TGTGCCATCAGTGACTTAGCGGGAGTACTTACAGATACGCAGTATTTT. Translation: CAISDLAGVLTDTQYF.

The V and J genes are TRBV6-5 and TRBJ2-1, with 7 positions matching TRBD2. The J segment lost 9 bases and the V segment lost 7 bases, leaving 9 bases of the junction unmatched. The CDR3 contains 13 residues. Per the germline V gene, CDR1 is MNHEY and CDR2 is SVGAGI. The CDR3 nucleotides are TGTGCCAGCAAAAGAGGGAGGGCCAGTGAGCAGTTCTTC. Translating it yields CASKRGRASEQFF.

V and J are TRBV14 and TRBJ1-1; D may be TRBD1 (6 bases). V gave up 3 bases and J gave up 3 bases, with 20 bases separating them. Germline CDR1 reads SGHDN; CDR2 reads FVKESK. This CDR3 has 17 amino acids. Written as DNA, the CDR3 is TGTGCCAGCAGCCATTTAGGGAGGGGGGGCAGGGACACTGAAGCTTTCTTT. This encodes CASSHLGRGGRDTEAFF.

The chain recombines TRBV27 with TRBJ2-7; no reliable D call. Trimming shortened V by 10 bases and J by 0 bases, and 13 bases separated the two germline ends. Germline V CDR1 and CDR2: MNHEY, SMNVEV (reference sequence). The CDR3 is made up of 13 amino acids. CDR3 DNA sequence: TGTGCCACCCAGAGGCACCCCTCCTACGAGCAGTACTTC. This gives the protein CATQRHPSYEQYF.

This clone was recorded once. The chain recombines TRBV5-4 with TRBJ2-1; TRBD2 matches 8 bases. CDR3 length: 18 residues. The germline V gene encodes CDR1 SGHNT and CDR2 YYREEE (reference sequence). V dropped 4 bases and J dropped 2; count of bases not matched to a gene: 14. The CDR3 sequence is CASSPILKAGDPYNEQFF. The CDR3 bases are TGTGCCAGCAGCCCTATACTAAAAGCGGGAGATCCCTACAATGAGCAGTTCTTC.

CDR3 nucleotide sequence: TGTGCCAGCAAGGACTCAGGCACTCTGAGAGCTTTCTTT. It yields the protein CASKDSGTLRAFF. The chain has TRBV28 and TRBJ1-1; no reliable D call. Trimming left V 7 bases short and J 10 bases short, with 19 bases between. Looked up from germline, CDR1 is MDHEN and CDR2 is SYDVKM. The CDR3 contains 13 residues.

This clone has a single count. This chain joins TRBV5-6 and TRBJ1-1, with 7 bases fitting TRBD1. This CDR3 spans 11 amino acids. Germline V gives CDR1 SGHDT, CDR2 YYEEEE. The V segment lost 3 bases and the J segment 8 bases; nucleotides outside the gene matches: 1. The CDR3 spells CASSWGQEAFF. CDR3 DNA sequence: TGTGCCAGCAGCTGGGGACAGGAAGCTTTCTTT.

CDR3 sequence (DNA): TGTGCCAGCAGCCGAACTAGCGGGAGGGCCTATGAGCAGTTCTTC. The encoded protein is CASSRTSGRAYEQFF. This rearrangement joins TRBV7-2 to TRBJ2-1, with 13 bases matching TRBD2. The CDR3 is made up of 15 amino acids. Germline V lookup: CDR1 SGHTA, CDR2 FQGNSA. J was trimmed by 8 bases and V by 5 bases; bases with no gene match: 6.

The genes are TRBV28 and TRBJ2-3; 7 positions agree with TRBD2. The V gene's germline CDR1 is MDHEN and CDR2 SYDVKM. There are 16 residues in the CDR3. The V and J ends lost 7 bases and 0 bases, in that order; junction bases with no gene match: 10. CDR3 in DNA: TGTGCCAGCATCCCGAACCTAGCGGCTAGCACAGATACGCAGTATTTT. Its protein product is CASIPNLAASTDTQYF.

The J gene is TRBJ2-7, the V gene TRBV5-8; 9 bases are a match to TRBD2. The CDR3 loop spans 14 amino acids. The germline CDR1 and CDR2 sequences are SGHTS and YDEGEE. J was trimmed by 3 bases and V by 4 bases; bases with no gene match: 5. The CDR3 nucleotides are TGTGCCAGCAGCCAGACTAGCGGATTCTACGAGCAGTACTTC. Translation gives CASSQTSGFYEQYF.

The chain is built from TRBV30 and TRBJ1-4, with D possibly TRBD1 on 5 matching bases. CDR1 is GTSNPN, CDR2 SVGIG, per germline (reference sequence). Trimming took 0 bases from V and 8 from J, leaving 13 bases between them. CDR3 length: 14 residues. The CDR3 loop is CAWSVGRVEEKLFF. For the CDR3, the DNA is TGTGCCTGGAGTGTAGGCAGGGTAGAAGAAAAACTGTTTTTT. Complete variable domain (other parts from reference TRBV30 and TRBJ1-4): SQTIHQWPATLVQPVGSPLSLECTVEGTSNPNLYWYRQAAGRGLQLLFYSVGIGQISSEVPQNLSASRPQDRQFILSSKKLLLSDSGFYLCAWSVGRVEEKLFFGSGTQLSVL.

The rearrangement links TRBV28 to TRBJ1-5; TRBD1 matches 8 bases. In germline, CDR1 is MDHEN, CDR2 SYDVKM. Losses at the gene ends were 6 bases for V and 6 bases for J; bases not matched to a gene: 19. The CDR3 consists of 18 residues. The CDR3 region has the DNA TGTGCCAGCAGGTTTCTTTCAGGGGGCGCGGATTTAGGTCAGCCCCAGCATTTT. Protein: CASRFLSGGADLGQPQHF. Full variable domain (missing parts from reference TRBV28 and TRBJ1-5): DVKVTQSSRYLVKRTGEKVFLECVQDMDHENMFWYRQDPGLGLRLIYFSYDVKMKEKGDIPEGYSVSREKKERFSLILESASTNQTSMYLCASRFLSGGADLGQPQHFGDGTRLSIL.

This chain uses TRBV5-6 with TRBJ2-5, with TRBD2 identical over 11 bases. Germline V gene data show CDR1 as SGHDT and CDR2 as YYEEEE. V was clipped by 3 bases and J by 5 bases; unmatched bases: 6. This CDR3 has 15 amino acids. The chain's CDR3 is CASSYSTSGTETQYF. CDR3 in DNA: TGTGCCAGCAGCTACTCGACTAGCGGGACGGAGACCCAGTACTTC.

The chain uses TRBV29-1 and TRBJ1-1, with a weak D call TRBD1 (5 bases). CDR3 size: 13 residues. Deletions cut 6 bases from V and 3 bases from J, with 14 bases between. Germline CDR1 reads SQVTM; CDR2 reads ANQGSEA. Here the CDR3 reads CSVPTDSYTEAFF. The CDR3 DNA sequence: TGCAGCGTGCCTACCGACAGCTACACTGAAGCTTTCTTT.

The chain combines TRBV4-3 with TRBJ2-7; D perhaps matches TRBD1 (6 bases). This CDR3 is 13 amino acids long. Germline V lookup: CDR1 LGHNA, CDR2 YSLEER. V lost 1 base and J 5 bases, leaving 9 bases between the germline ends. DNA of the CDR3: TGCGCCAGCAGCCAAGCCCGGACAGACGAGCAGTACTTC. Encoded protein: CASSQARTDEQYF.

The rearrangement uses TRBV5-4 and TRBJ2-7; TRBD2 aligns across 9 bases. The junction had 8 bases not matched to a gene; V was cut back by 3 bases and J by 4 bases. This CDR3 spans 15 amino acids. CDR1 and CDR2 (germline): SGHNT, YYREEE (reference sequence). The chain's CDR3 is CASSSPAGGQYEQYF. The CDR3 nucleotides are TGTGCCAGCAGCTCTCCTGCGGGGGGGCAGTACGAGCAGTACTTC.